This is a list of T cell receptor beta chains from one sample in a study of T-cell memory formation after mild COVID-19. TCRdb called the 5' RACE reads again in MiXCR, with one record for every CDR3 protein. The sample has approximately 500,000 distinct CDR3 sequences; around a quarter are singletons. The sequencing input was PBMCs or a T cell subset sorted from them (not recorded which). All receptors derive from an adult woman who had mild COVID-19 (a few samples of this study predate the infection). Cell type and time point are not known. CDR3s include the opening cysteine and the closing phenylalanine or tryptophan. The D gene is left open where the match is weak. Only some rows state a clone size, as once, few, many or a class for expanded clones.

v_gene	d_gene	abundance	j_gene	CDR3nt	CDR3aa
TRBV6-6	TRBD2	few	TRBJ2-3	TGTGCCAGCAGTTACGGGACTAGTCGGGGGGCAGATACGCAGTATTTT	CASSYGTSRGADTQYF
TRBV6-6	TRBD2	-	TRBJ2-3	TGTGCCAGCAGTTACTCAGCGGGGTCTGAAGATACGCAGTATTTT	CASSYSAGSEDTQYF
TRBV6-6	-	-	TRBJ1-3	TGTGCCAGCAGCTATACAGCAGGGGAGGCTGGAAACACCATATATTTT	CASSYTAGEAGNTIYF
TRBV20-1	-	few	TRBJ2-1	TGCAGTGCTAGAGAGAGTGGCTCCTACAATGAGCAGTTCTTC	CSARESGSYNEQFF
TRBV6-2/TRBV6-3	-	-	TRBJ2-1	TGTGCCAGCACCCTATTAGCGGAGAGCTCCTACAATGAGCAGTTCTTC	CASTLLAESSYNEQFF
TRBV20-1	-	-	TRBJ2-1	TGCAGTGCAATCAGCTCCGGGACAGAGCAGTTCTTC	CSAISSGTEQFF
TRBV7-6	-	-	TRBJ2-5	TGTGCCAGCAGCCTTATTCATGGGGAGACCCAGTACTTC	CASSLIHGETQYF
TRBV5-1	TRBD2	-	TRBJ2-1	TGCGCCAGCAGCTTAACGGGAGGACACAATGAGCAGTTCTTC	CASSLTGGHNEQFF
TRBV5-5	-	-	TRBJ2-3	TGTGCCAGCAGCCGTAATTGGGACAGCACAGATACGCAGTATTTT	CASSRNWDSTDTQYF
TRBV20-1	-	-	TRBJ2-1	TGCAGTGCTGCGGAAACTAATGAGCAGTTCTTC	CSAAETNEQFF
TRBV24-1	-	-	TRBJ2-1	TGTGCCACCGGGGTAGGGGCCTACAATGAGCAGTTCTTC	CATGVGAYNEQFF
TRBV3-1	TRBD1	few	TRBJ2-2	TGTGCCAGCAGCCCGGACAGGGGAAGTTTCGACACCGGGGAGCTGTTTTTT	CASSPDRGSFDTGELFF
TRBV7-9	TRBD2	-	TRBJ2-1	TGTGCCAGCAGCCCGCTAGGGGGTCTAGCGGGAGGAGGGGAGTTCTTC	CASSPLGGLAGGGEFF
TRBV20-1	TRBD1	few	TRBJ2-7	TGCAGTGCCATAGACAGGGGTACCTACGAGCAGTACTTC	CSAIDRGTYEQYF
TRBV12-3/TRBV12-4	-	-	TRBJ2-3	TGTGCCAGCATTCGAGGCACAGATACGCAGTATTTT	CASIRGTDTQYF
TRBV9	-	few	TRBJ2-7	TGTGCCAGCAACCCGAGTGGCAGGGATTACGAGCAGTACTTC	CASNPSGRDYEQYF
TRBV14	TRBD2	-	TRBJ2-2	TGTGCCAGCAGCCCAACTAGCGGGAGGGCCTGGTTAACCGGGGAGCTGTTTTTT	CASSPTSGRAWLTGELFF
TRBV20-1	TRBD1	-	TRBJ2-7	TGCAGTGCTAGGGAGACAGGGCTCAGCTCCTACGAGCAGTACTTC	CSARETGLSSYEQYF
TRBV5-5	TRBD2	-	TRBJ2-1	TGTGCCAGCAGCTTGAAGGGCGGGAGTGACAATGAGCAGTTCTTC	CASSLKGGSDNEQFF
TRBV29-1	TRBD2	few	TRBJ2-7	TGCAGCGTTGAAGCTAGCGGGGGGGCCTACTACGAGCAGTACTTC	CSVEASGGAYYEQYF